Listed here are 6 T cell receptor beta chains from one sample, sequenced in a study of T-cell memory formation after mild COVID-19. Each CDR3 protein is one row after TCRdb ran MiXCR on the 5' RACE reads. The sample consists of 450,000 or so distinct CDR3 sequences, more than 20% of them appearing once. The sample taken for sequencing was PBMCs or a T cell subset sorted from them (not recorded which). Every receptor here comes from an adult woman who had mild COVID-19 (a few samples of this study predate the infection). Cell type and time point are not known.

This clonotype has more than one count but fewer than ten. This sequence joins TRBV19 and TRBJ2-4, with D possibly TRBD1 on 5 matching bases. V was clipped by 5 bases and J by 15 bases, with 17 bases between them. Germline CDR1 LNHDA, CDR2 SQIVND (reference sequence). The CDR3 length is 12 residues. For the CDR3, the DNA is TGTGCCAGTAGTCAAGGGCAATCCAGGGCGTACTTC. It translates to CASSQGQSRAYF.

The gene calls are TRBV4-1 and TRBJ1-1; 9 positions match TRBD1. CDR3 length: 15 residues. Germline V CDR1 and CDR2: MGHRA, YSYEKL. The V gene end was trimmed by 5 bases and the J gene end by 4 bases; junction bases not matched to a gene: 8. CDR3: CASSKSGTGSTEAFF. In DNA, the CDR3 is TGCGCCAGCAGCAAATCCGGGACAGGGAGCACTGAAGCTTTCTTT.

In its sample, this clonotype was seen many times. This chain uses TRBV25-1 with TRBJ2-7; D might be TRBD1 or TRBD2, each matching 5 bases. Trimming stripped 0 bases from V and 0 bases from J, with 6 bases between. CDR3 size: 14 residues. Germline V gene sequence: CDR1 MGHDK, CDR2 SYGVNS. CDR3 nucleotide sequence: TGTGCCAGCAGTGAATATGGGGGCTCCTACGAGCAGTACTTC. Its translation: CASSEYGGSYEQYF.

In its sample, this clonotype was seen a few times. The chain carries TRBV19 and TRBJ2-1; unclear D gene. The CDR3 is 13 amino acids. Germline V CDR1 and CDR2: LNHDA, SQIVND (reference sequence). V gave up 7 bases and J gave up 5 bases, with 12 bases separating them. The CDR3, as DNA: TGTGCCAGTAAAGTCCTTGGTCACAATGAGCAGTTCTTC. Its translation is CASKVLGHNEQFF.

This clonotype has a handful of counts. CDR3 DNA sequence: TGTGCCAGCAGCCCAGGGGAAAGGTCACCCCTCCACTTT. It encodes CASSPGERSPLHF. The chain recombines TRBV12-3 or TRBV12-4 with TRBJ1-6; tentative D call: TRBD1 (6 bases). Trimming stripped 6 bases from V and 10 bases from J, with 13 bases between. CDR3 length: 13 residues.

This chain links TRBV12-1 with TRBJ1-1; TRBD1 is taken as the D call from the table, unchecked against the DNA. TRBV12-1 is recorded as a pseudogene. This CDR3 contains 13 residues. CDR3 coding DNA: TGTGCCAGCAGTTCGGACAGGGACACTGAAGCTTTCTTT. It translates to CASSSDRDTEAFF.